This T cell receptor beta chain emerged from a study of cytomegalovirus exposure and HLA in healthy donors. Study results and limitations: The authors enumerated 164 TCR beta chains as linked to cytomegalovirus. Rare TCR sequences dominated, though some public TCRs recurred in many donors.

Germline V gene sequence: CDR1 LNHDA, CDR2 SQIVND (reference sequence). V was trimmed by 2 bases and J by 0 bases, leaving 10 bases between them. This CDR3 comprises 15 residues. TCRdb's table, derived via immunoSEQ multiplex PCR, lists solely in-frame clones and lacks some. The sample includes roughly 150,000 clones, 70% to 90% of them seen just once. Note on this clone: Its antigen remains unidentified.

The source is a young man in good health and CMV-seropositive. This chain links TRBV19 with TRBJ1-1, with a weak D call TRBD1 (5 bases). Input material: PBMCs. CDR3 loop: CASSIMGGVNTEAFF. In nucleotides, the CDR3 is TGTGCCAGTAGTATAATGGGGGGAGTGAACACTGAAGCTTTCTTT.